Following are 10 T cell receptor beta chains from one sample sequenced in a study of beta chain features in type 1 diabetes (dated by TCRdb to 2016 to 2019). Libraries were made using the immunoSEQ multiplex PCR assay. The entire isolated RNA was reverse transcribed using the High Capacity cDNA Reverse Transcription Kit, and thus expressed TCRB transcripts were sequenced. The clones in this table, taken by TCRdb from immuneACCESS, are in-frame only. Not every clone is retained; where verified, under half of the shortfall comes from an unresolved V gene, and the cause of the rest is unknown. The sample includes some 700,000 clones, with about an eighth observed a single time. About 0.02% of the sample is in the top ten clones. The study at large found these results: In all four CD4+ subsets, TCRB CDR3 length was moderately but significantly shorter in type 1 diabetes patients.

What these receptors recognize is not known. Material for sequencing was naive CD4+ T cells from blood. The sample's cell subset or site label is to be understood as: true naive CD4+ T cells. Receptor source: a man aged 18 to 29 with type 1 diabetes.

This clone showed up just a few times. The chain has TRBV6-1 and TRBJ1-5; 7 bases are shared with TRBD1. Trimming cost V 3 bases and J 0 bases; bases outside gene matches: 5. Germline V gene sequence: CDR1 MNHNS, CDR2 SASEGT. The CDR3 runs to 16 residues. The CDR3, as DNA: TGTGCCAGCAGTGATGAACAGGGGTATAGCAATCAGCCCCAGCATTTT. It specifies CASSDEQGYSNQPQHF.

Notes on this clone: Other nucleotide sequences in the sample specify the same CDR3. The genes are TRBV5-6 and TRBJ2-7; D uncertain. The CDR3 has 11 amino acids. V was clipped by 0 bases and J by 3 bases, with 1 base between them. Germline V CDR1 and CDR2: SGHDT, YYEEEE. The CDR3 spells CASSLGYEQYF. CDR3 DNA: TGTGCCAGCAGCTTGGGCTACGAGCAGTACTTC.

This clone turned up a few times. The chain employs TRBV6-5 and TRBJ2-7; no clear D gene. The CDR3 totals 13 residues. Trimming cost V 2 bases and J 8 bases, with 13 bases left between them. Per the germline V gene, CDR1 is MNHEY and CDR2 is SVGAGI. In nucleotides, the CDR3 is TGTGCCAGCAGTTACCTCGCGGAAGGGAAGCAGTACTTC. Translated: CASSYLAEGKQYF.

The chain is built from TRBV11-2 and TRBJ2-7; TRBD2 agrees at 7 bases. Germline trimming cut 2 bases from V and 8 bases from J; bases unmatched to any gene: 18. Germline V lookup: CDR1 SGHAT, CDR2 FQNNGV. This CDR3 region has 17 residues. The CDR3: CASSLLGPSAGTTKQYF. In DNA form, the CDR3 reads TGTGCCAGCAGCTTATTGGGACCCTCAGCGGGGACTACGAAGCAGTACTTC.

V and J are TRBV11-2 and TRBJ2-3, with D perhaps given as TRBD1 or TRBD2 (5 bases each). The CDR3 covers 16 residues. V was shortened by 4 bases and J by 2 bases, with 16 bases between the two germline ends. The V gene's germline CDR1 is SGHAT and CDR2 FQNNGV. The CDR3 loop reads CASSSQRLGTTDTQYF. In DNA form, the CDR3 reads TGTGCCAGCAGCTCCCAAAGGTTGGGGACCACAGATACGCAGTATTTT.

This clone was picked up a small number of times. V usage is TRBV19 and J usage is TRBJ2-1, with D unclear. V dropped 4 bases and J dropped 15 bases, with 16 bases sitting between them. This CDR3 comprises 12 residues. Germline CDR1 and CDR2: LNHDA and SQIVND (reference sequence). The CDR3, as DNA: TGTGCCAGTAGTACCCCCCCGGCCGGGCCGTTCTTC. Translating it yields CASSTPPAGPFF.

This clone was seen more than once but under ten times. The J gene is TRBJ1-6, the V gene TRBV13; 7 bases are shared with TRBD1. The CDR3 contains 14 residues. The V and J ends lost 0 bases and 12 bases, in that order; junction bases with no gene match: 5. The germline CDR1 and CDR2 sequences are PRHDT and FYEKMQ (reference sequence). The CDR3 protein is CASSLGGRGGPLHF. CDR3 sequence (DNA): TGTGCCAGCAGCTTAGGTGGCAGGGGGGGACCCCTCCACTTT.

This clone was counted only a few times. The rearrangement links TRBV19 to TRBJ2-1; 10 positions match TRBD1. The V gene end was trimmed by 4 bases and the J gene end by 4 bases; junction bases not matched to a gene: 10. The germline gives CDR1 LNHDA, CDR2 SQIVND (reference sequence). The length of the CDR3 is 17 residues. The CDR3 here is CASSTKSGTGDYNEQFF. Written as DNA, the CDR3 is TGTGCCAGTAGTACTAAATCCGGGACAGGGGATTACAATGAGCAGTTCTTC.

The chain is built from TRBV7-2 and TRBJ2-7; D gene uncertain. The germline gives CDR1 SGHTA, CDR2 FQGNSA. The CDR3 spans 11 residues. V lost 5 bases and J 3 bases, leaving 5 bases between the germline ends. The CDR3 DNA sequence: TGTGCCAGCAGCGGTCACTACGAGCAGTACTTC. Protein sequence: CASSGHYEQYF.

The V call is TRBV30, the J call TRBJ1-1, with 7 positions matching TRBD1. CDR1 and CDR2 (germline): GTSNPN, SVGIG (reference sequence). V was clipped by 2 bases and J by 3 bases; unmatched bases: 6. The CDR3 sequence is 14 residues long. CDR3 amino acids: CAWSPQGQDTEAFF. CDR3 nucleotides: TGTGCCTGGAGTCCACAGGGGCAGGACACTGAAGCTTTCTTT.